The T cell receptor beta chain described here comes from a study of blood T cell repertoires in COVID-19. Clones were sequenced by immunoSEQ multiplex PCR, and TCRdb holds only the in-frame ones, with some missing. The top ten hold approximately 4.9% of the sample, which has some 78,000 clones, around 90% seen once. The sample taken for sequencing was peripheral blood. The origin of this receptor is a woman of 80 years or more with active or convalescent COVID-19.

The CDR3 protein is CASSLVPPLAGEYEQYF. CDR3 sequence (DNA): TGTGCCAGCAGCTTAGTGCCCCCTTTGGCGGGAGAGTACGAGCAGTACTTC. The rearrangement links TRBV7-8 to TRBJ2-7, with TRBD2 identical over 7 bases. Trimming at V came to 1 base and at J to 4 bases, leaving 13 bases not matched to a gene. Germline CDR1 is SGHVS and CDR2 is FQNEAQ. This CDR3 is built from 17 residues.